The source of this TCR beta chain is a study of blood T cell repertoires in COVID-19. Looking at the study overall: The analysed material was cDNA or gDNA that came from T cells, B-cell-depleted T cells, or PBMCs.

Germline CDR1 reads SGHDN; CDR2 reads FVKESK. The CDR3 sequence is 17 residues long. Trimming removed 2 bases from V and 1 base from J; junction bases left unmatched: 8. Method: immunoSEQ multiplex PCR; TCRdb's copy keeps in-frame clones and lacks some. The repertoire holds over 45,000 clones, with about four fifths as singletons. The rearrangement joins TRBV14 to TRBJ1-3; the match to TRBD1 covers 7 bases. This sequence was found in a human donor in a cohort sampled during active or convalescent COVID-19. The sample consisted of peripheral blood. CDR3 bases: TGTGCCAGCAGCCAATTGACAGGGCATCTATCTGGAAACACCATATATTTT. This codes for CASSQLTGHLSGNTIYF.